The next 16 T cell receptor beta chains were all read from a single sample in a study of cytomegalovirus exposure and HLA in healthy donors. Data came from immunoSEQ multiplex PCR; TCRdb stores just in-frame clones and leaves some out. This table has about 160,000 clones, about 90% appearing once. The sample taken for sequencing was PBMCs. These TCRs come from a woman younger than 35 in good health and CMV-seropositive.

The gene calls are TRBV5-1 and TRBJ2-7, with TRBD2 matching over 11 bases. J lost 4 bases, V lost 3 bases, and 3 bases had no gene match. The CDR3 has 14 amino acids. CDR1 SGHRS and CDR2 YFSETQ come from the germline V gene. CDR3 DNA sequence: TGCGCCAGCAGCTGGGGGACTAGCGGTTACGAGCAGTACTTC. Its protein product is CASSWGTSGYEQYF.

The chain combines TRBV6-1 with TRBJ1-2; D not certain. V was cut by 4 bases and J by 1 base, with 7 bases left in between. This CDR3 region has 13 residues. CDR1 MNHNS and CDR2 SASEGT come from the germline V gene. CDR3 sequence (DNA): TGTGCCAGCAGTGGAGAACTTAACTATGGCTACACCTTC. Translating it yields CASSGELNYGYTF.

The CDR3 region has the DNA TGCGCCAGCAGTCAATCCCCGATTCGAGGGTATCAGCCCCAGCATTTT. Its protein is CASSQSPIRGYQPQHF. The genes are TRBV23-1 and TRBJ1-5; D is unclear. TRBV23-1 is marked as an open reading frame, function uncertain. The CDR3 is 16 residues long. V was clipped by 0 bases and J by 5 bases, with 14 bases between them.

This chain connects TRBV7-2 to TRBJ2-5; 10 nucleotides agree with TRBD1. Germline CDR1 SGHTA, CDR2 FQGNSA. The CDR3 is 13 residues long. With V trimmed by 8 bases and J by 7 bases, 7 bases remained unmatched. This CDR3 reads CASRDRGLGTQYF. CDR3 bases: TGTGCCAGCCGGGACAGGGGCCTAGGGACCCAGTACTTC.

The V gene is TRBV19, the J gene TRBJ1-1; D is uncertain. V lost 4 bases, J lost 1 base, and 13 bases lay in between. The CDR3 loop spans 15 amino acids. Looked up from germline, CDR1 is LNHDA and CDR2 is SQIVND (reference sequence). In DNA, the CDR3 is TGTGCCAGTAGTACCGACATGGCCAGGAACACTGAAGCTTTCTTT. Its protein is CASSTDMARNTEAFF.

This chain uses TRBV6-1 with TRBJ1-2; 8 bases are shared with TRBD1. CDR3 length: 14 residues. Germline values: CDR1 MNHNS, CDR2 SASEGT. V shed 7 bases and J 4 bases; nucleotides not matched to a gene: 8. The CDR3 spells CASTLGQGGYGYTF. The CDR3 DNA sequence: TGTGCCAGCACCCTAGGACAGGGTGGCTATGGCTACACCTTC.

The CDR3 DNA follows: TGTGCCAGCAGCGGTTGGTCCAGGGGGGCCACAGATACGCAGTATTTT. It encodes CASSGWSRGATDTQYF. The chain carries TRBV9 and TRBJ2-3; a weak D match, TRBD1 (7 bases). This CDR3 region has 16 residues. Germline CDR1 is SGDLS and CDR2 is YYNGEE. V lost 3 bases and J 2 bases, leaving 16 bases between the germline ends.

This rearrangement joins TRBV13 to TRBJ2-6; D gene ambiguous. Trimming shortened V by 2 bases and J by 4 bases, and 6 bases separated the two germline ends. This CDR3 contains 14 residues. Germline V gene data show CDR1 as PRHDT and CDR2 as FYEKMQ (reference sequence). CDR3 protein: CASSLRSGANVLTF. For the CDR3, the DNA is TGTGCCAGCAGCTTAAGGAGCGGGGCCAACGTCCTGACTTTC.

V gene TRBV7-9 combines with J gene TRBJ1-1, with D possibly matching TRBD1 (6 bases). The CDR3 consists of 14 residues. Per the germline V gene, CDR1 is SEHNR and CDR2 is FQNEAQ (reference sequence). V was shortened by 7 bases and J by 2 bases, with 14 bases between the two germline ends. The CDR3: CASTRVGANTEAFF. The DNA for the CDR3 is TGTGCCAGCACCAGGGTGGGGGCCAACACTGAAGCTTTCTTT.

The rearrangement uses TRBV2 and TRBJ2-2; D gene unclear. CDR3 length: 11 residues. V was trimmed by 7 bases and J by 6 bases, leaving 6 bases between them. CDR1 and CDR2 (germline): SNHLY, FYNNEI. The CDR3 reads CASTQAGELFF. CDR3 nucleotides: TGTGCCAGCACTCAGGCCGGGGAGCTGTTTTTT. The whole variable domain, remainder taken from reference TRBV2 and TRBJ2-2, is EPEVTQTPSHQVTQMGQEVILRCVPISNHLYFYWYRQILGQKVEFLVSFYNNEISEKSEIFDDQFSVERPDGSNFTLKIRSTKLEDSAMYFCASTQAGELFFGEGSRLTVL.

V is TRBV7-9 and J is TRBJ2-2, with D possibly matching TRBD1 (7 bases). Trimming cost V 1 base and J 0 bases, with 18 bases left between them. The CDR3 covers 19 residues. Germline V lookup: CDR1 SEHNR, CDR2 FQNEAQ (reference sequence). CDR3 nucleotides: TGTGCCAGCAGCTTAGGGCGGGACAGCAAGCTAACGAACACCGGGGAGCTGTTTTTT. It codes for CASSLGRDSKLTNTGELFF.

This sequence joins TRBV6-1 and TRBJ1-3, with D uncertain. V was trimmed by 4 bases and J by 3 bases, leaving 10 bases between them. The CDR3 is 14 amino acids. Germline V lookup: CDR1 MNHNS, CDR2 SASEGT. The CDR3 DNA reads as TGTGCCAGCAGTGCGGGGTTAAGTGGAAACACCATATATTTT. Residues: CASSAGLSGNTIYF.

For the CDR3, the DNA is TGTGCCAGTAGTACTTCCGGGACAGGGGGCGCCGATTCCTCACCCCTCCACTTT. Encoded protein: CASSTSGTGGADSSPLHF. The rearrangement uses TRBV19 and TRBJ1-6; the match to TRBD1 covers 12 bases. Germline CDR1 is LNHDA and CDR2 is SQIVND (reference sequence). This CDR3 has 18 amino acids. V shed 4 bases and J 10 bases; nucleotides not matched to a gene: 14.

V is TRBV27 and J is TRBJ2-4; 9 bases map to TRBD2. The germline V gene has CDR1 MNHEY and CDR2 SMNVEV (reference sequence). V was clipped by 0 bases and J by 1 base; unmatched bases: 7. There are 18 residues in the CDR3. CDR3 amino acids: CASSLSAGGPMAKNIQYF. In nucleotides, the CDR3 is TGTGCCAGCAGTTTATCGGCGGGAGGGCCGATGGCCAAAAACATTCAGTACTTC.

CDR3 bases: TGTGCCAGCACCGACGAAGTACTAGCGGGGGACAATGAGCAGTTCTTC. Protein sequence: CASTDEVLAGDNEQFF. The rearrangement links TRBV2 to TRBJ2-1, with 11 bases identical to TRBD2. The CDR3 runs to 16 residues. Trimming took 7 bases from V and 5 from J; bases not matched to a gene: 10. CDR1 and CDR2 from the germline V gene are SNHLY and FYNNEI.

This sequence joins TRBV2 and TRBJ2-7; 8 positions agree with TRBD2. V lost 7 bases, J lost 6 bases, and 8 bases stayed unmatched. From germline, CDR1 is SNHLY and CDR2 FYNNEI. The CDR3 is 13 amino acids. CDR3 sequence (DNA): TGTGCCAGCAAGTGGGAGGCGGGGGGCGAGCAGTACTTC. The encoded protein is CASKWEAGGEQYF.